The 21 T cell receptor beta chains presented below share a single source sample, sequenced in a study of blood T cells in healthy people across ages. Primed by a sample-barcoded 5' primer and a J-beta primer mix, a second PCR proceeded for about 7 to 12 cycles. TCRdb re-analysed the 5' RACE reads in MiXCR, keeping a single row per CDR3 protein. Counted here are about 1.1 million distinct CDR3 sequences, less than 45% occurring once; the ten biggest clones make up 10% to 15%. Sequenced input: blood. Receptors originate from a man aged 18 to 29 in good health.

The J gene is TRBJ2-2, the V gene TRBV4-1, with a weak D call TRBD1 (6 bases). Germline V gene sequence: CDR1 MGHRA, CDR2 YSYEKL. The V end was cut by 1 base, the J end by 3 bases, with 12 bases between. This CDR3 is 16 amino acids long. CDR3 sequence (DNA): TGCGCCAGCAGCCAAGGTGACAGGAGAGACACCGGGGAGCTGTTTTTT. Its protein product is CASSQGDRRDTGELFF.

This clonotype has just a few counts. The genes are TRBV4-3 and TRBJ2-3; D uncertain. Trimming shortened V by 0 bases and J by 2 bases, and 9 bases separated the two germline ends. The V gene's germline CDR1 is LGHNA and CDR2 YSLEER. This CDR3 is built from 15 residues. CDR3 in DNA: TGCGCCAGCAGCCAAGAACTGAGTCACACAGATACGCAGTATTTT. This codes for CASSQELSHTDTQYF.

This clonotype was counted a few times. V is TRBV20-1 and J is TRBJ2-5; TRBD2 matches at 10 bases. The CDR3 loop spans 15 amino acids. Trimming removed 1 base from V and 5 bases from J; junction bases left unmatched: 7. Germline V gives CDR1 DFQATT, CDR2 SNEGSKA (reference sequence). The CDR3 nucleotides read TGCAGTGCTAGAGTACCGGGACTAGCGTTCGAGACCCAGTACTTC. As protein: CSARVPGLAFETQYF.

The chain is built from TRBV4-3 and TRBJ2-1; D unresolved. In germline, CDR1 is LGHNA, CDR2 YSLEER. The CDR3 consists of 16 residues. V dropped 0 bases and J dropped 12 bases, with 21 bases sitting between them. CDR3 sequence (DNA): TGCGCCAGCAGCCAAGATGGCCGTGGACCGCAATTAGCGCAGTTCTTC. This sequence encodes CASSQDGRGPQLAQFF.

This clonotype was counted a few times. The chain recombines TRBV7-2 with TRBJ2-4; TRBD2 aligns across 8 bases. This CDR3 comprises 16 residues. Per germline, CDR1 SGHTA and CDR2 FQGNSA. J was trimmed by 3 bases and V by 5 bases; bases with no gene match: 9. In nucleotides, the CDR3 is TGTGCCAGCAGCCCATTGGGGGGGACTAGCAAAAACATTCAGTACTTC. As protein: CASSPLGGTSKNIQYF.

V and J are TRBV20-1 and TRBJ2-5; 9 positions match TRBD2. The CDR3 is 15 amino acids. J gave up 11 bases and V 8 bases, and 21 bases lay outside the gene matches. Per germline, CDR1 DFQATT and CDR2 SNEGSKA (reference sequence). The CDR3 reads CSTKGSRGGLYEQYF. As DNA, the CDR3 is TGCAGTACCAAGGGATCGCGGGGGGGCCTCTATGAGCAGTACTTC.

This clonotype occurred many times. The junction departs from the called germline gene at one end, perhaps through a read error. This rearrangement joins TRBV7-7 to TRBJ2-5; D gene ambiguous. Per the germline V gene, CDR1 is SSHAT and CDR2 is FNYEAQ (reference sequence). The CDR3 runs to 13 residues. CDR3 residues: CASSLAQRETQYF. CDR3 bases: TGTGCTAGCAGCTTAGCACAGAGAGAGACCCAGTACTTC.

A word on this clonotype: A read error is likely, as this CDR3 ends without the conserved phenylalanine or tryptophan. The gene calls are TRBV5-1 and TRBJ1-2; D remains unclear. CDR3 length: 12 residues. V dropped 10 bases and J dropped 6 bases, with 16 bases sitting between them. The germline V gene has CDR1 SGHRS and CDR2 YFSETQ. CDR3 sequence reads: CAPTCVGNGYTL. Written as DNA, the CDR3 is TGCGCCCCCACCTGTGTCGGAAATGGCTACACCTTA.

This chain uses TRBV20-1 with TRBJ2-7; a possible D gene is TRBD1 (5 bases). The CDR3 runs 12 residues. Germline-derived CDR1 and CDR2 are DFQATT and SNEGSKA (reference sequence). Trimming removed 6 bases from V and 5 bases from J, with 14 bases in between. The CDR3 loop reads CSAAIQGNEQYF. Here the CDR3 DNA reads TGCAGTGCCGCGATCCAGGGTAACGAGCAGTACTTC.

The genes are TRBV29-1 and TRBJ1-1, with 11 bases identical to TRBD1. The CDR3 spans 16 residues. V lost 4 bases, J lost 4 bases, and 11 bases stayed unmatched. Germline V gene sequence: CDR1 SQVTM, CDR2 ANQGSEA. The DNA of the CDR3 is TGCAGCGTTGCTTCTCGGACAGGGGGCTTTAGCACTGAAGCTTTCTTT. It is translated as CSVASRTGGFSTEAFF. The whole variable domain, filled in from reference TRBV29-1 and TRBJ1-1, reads SAVISQKPSRDICQRGTSLTIQCQVDSQVTMMFWYRQQPGQSLTLIATANQGSEATYESGFVIDKFPISRPNLTFSTLTVSNMSPEDSSIYLCSVASRTGGFSTEAFFGQGTRLTVV.

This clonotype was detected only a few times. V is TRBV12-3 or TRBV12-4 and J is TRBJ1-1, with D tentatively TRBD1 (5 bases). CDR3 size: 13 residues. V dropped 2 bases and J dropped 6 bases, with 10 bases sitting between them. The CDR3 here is CASSLLDNPEAFF. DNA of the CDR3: TGTGCCAGCAGTTTATTGGACAACCCTGAAGCTTTCTTT.

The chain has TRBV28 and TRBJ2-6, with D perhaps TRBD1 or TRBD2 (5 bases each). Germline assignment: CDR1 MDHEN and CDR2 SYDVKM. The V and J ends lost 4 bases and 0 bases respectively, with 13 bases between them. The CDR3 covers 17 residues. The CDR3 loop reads CASSSGTFPSGANVLTF. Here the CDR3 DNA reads TGTGCCAGCAGTTCCGGGACCTTCCCCTCTGGGGCCAACGTCCTGACTTTC.

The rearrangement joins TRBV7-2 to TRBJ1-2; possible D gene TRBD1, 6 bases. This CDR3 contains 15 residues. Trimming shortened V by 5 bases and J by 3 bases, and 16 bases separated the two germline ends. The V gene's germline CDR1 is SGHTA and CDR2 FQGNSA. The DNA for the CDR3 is TGTGCCAGCAGCGCACAAGGGGGGGCTGACTATGGCTACACCTTC. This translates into CASSAQGGADYGYTF.

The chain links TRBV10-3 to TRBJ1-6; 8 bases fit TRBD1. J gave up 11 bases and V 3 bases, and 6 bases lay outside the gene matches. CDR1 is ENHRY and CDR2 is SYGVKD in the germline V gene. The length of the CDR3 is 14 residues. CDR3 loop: CAISDSGGLAPLHF. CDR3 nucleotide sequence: TGTGCCATCAGTGATTCAGGGGGCTTGGCACCCCTCCACTTT.

CDR3 residues: CASSEVGGDTEAFF. The CDR3 DNA is TGTGCCAGCAGTGAAGTAGGGGGGGACACTGAAGCTTTCTTT. The chain employs TRBV2 and TRBJ1-1, with D perhaps matching TRBD1 (6 bases). Trimming left V 1 base short and J 3 bases short, with 9 bases between. In germline, CDR1 is SNHLY, CDR2 FYNNEI. The CDR3 is 14 amino acids.

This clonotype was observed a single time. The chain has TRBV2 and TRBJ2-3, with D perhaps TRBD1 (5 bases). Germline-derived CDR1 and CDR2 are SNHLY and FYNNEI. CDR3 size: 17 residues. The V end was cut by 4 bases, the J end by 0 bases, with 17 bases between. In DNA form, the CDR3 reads TGTGCCAGCAGTGCCCGCCAGGGAAGAGCTAGCACAGATACGCAGTATTTT. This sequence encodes CASSARQGRASTDTQYF.

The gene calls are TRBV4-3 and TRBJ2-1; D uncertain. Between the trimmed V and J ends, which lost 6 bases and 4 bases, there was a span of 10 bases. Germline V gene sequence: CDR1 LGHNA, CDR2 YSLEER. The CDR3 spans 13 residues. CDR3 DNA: TGCGCCAGCAGGGGCAATAATTACAATGAGCAGTTCTTC. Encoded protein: CASRGNNYNEQFF.

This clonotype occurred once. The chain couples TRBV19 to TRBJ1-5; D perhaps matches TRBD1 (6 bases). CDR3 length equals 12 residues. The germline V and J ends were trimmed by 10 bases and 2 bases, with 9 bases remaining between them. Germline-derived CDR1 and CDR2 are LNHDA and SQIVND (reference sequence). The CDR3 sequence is CATGEGNQPQHF. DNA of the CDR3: TGTGCCACAGGGGAGGGCAATCAGCCCCAGCATTTT.

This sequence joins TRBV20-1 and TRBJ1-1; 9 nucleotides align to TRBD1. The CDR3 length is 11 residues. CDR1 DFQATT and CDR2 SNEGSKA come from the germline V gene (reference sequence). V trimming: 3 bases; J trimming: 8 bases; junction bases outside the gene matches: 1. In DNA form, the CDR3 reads TGCAGTGCTAGCGACAGGGGGGAAGCTTTCTTT. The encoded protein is CSASDRGEAFF.

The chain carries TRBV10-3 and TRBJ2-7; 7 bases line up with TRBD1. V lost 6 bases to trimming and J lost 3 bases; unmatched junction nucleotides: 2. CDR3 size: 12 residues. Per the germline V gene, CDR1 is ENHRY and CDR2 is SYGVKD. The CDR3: CAISGTDYEQYF. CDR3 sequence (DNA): TGTGCCATCAGCGGGACAGACTACGAGCAGTACTTC.

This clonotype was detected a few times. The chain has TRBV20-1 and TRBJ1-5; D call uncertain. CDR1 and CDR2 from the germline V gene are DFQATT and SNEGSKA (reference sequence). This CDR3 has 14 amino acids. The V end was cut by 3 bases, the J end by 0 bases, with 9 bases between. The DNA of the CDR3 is TGCAGTGCTAGTGAGGCCTCTAGCAATCAGCCCCAGCATTTT. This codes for CSASEASSNQPQHF.